The sequence of this T cell receptor beta chain was determined in a study of control samples from healthy donors and cancer patients. In this sample, this clone turned up a few times. Produced via immunoSEQ multiplex PCR; TCRdb's table is partial and in-frame only. The profile shows 120,000 to 150,000 clones, roughly nine tenths of them singletons. The CDR3 runs to 13 residues. Germline CDR1 is LGHDT and CDR2 is YNNKEL (reference sequence). The V end was cut by 1 base, the J end by 8 bases, with 11 bases between. Source material: blood. The chain is built from TRBV3-1 (or the pseudogene TRBV3-2) and TRBJ1-1; unclear D gene. This TCR derives from a woman in her twenties or thirties in good health. The DNA of the CDR3 is TGTGCCAGCAGCCAAGTAGTAGGTAGGGAAGCTTTCTTT. This encodes CASSQVVGREAFF.